This TCR beta chain was retrieved from a study of shared clonotypes between healthy human individuals (dated by TCRdb to 2018 to 2020). With respect to the entire study: Three men and a couple of women, aged 18 to 49 years, made up the cohort. For each donor, CD4 naive and CD4 memory were each given three plates, CD8 naive was given two plates, and CD8 memory was given one plate. To estimate repertoire size and how much clonotypes are shared between individuals, the study performed deep sequencing of blood TCR repertoires from roughly five healthy adults. Libraries were prepared and TCR repertoires were sequenced by different laboratories using diverse techniques, in order to increase sequencing depth and limit assay-specific biases. Leukapheresis yielded between about 0.9 and 9.5 billion PBMCs per donor.

TCR CDR3 regions were amplified from genomic DNA by multiplex PCR using the deep immunoSEQ assay. Genomic DNA extracted from each cell subset was distributed evenly over all wells of several immunoSEQ 96-well plates, and each plate served as one replicate. For sorted subsets, 150 to 250 ng genomic DNA, equal to 25,000 to 35,000 T cell genomes, was loaded into each replicate PCR. The purified libraries were quantified using a Qubit 3.0 fluorometer, sized with a Bioanalyzer 2100, and then quantified again using the KAPA Library Quantification kit. Every immunoSEQ 96-well plate was sequenced on a separate single-read 150-cycle Illumina NextSeq 550 flow cell. The study's own analysis went as follows. Because the immunoSEQ output held only junctional sequences and lacked quality scores, the filtering could not match the filtering applied to full-length reads. To assign V/J genes and CDR3, sequences were annotated against IMGT germline references using PyIR, a Python wrapper for IgBLAST v1.9. Reads were removed for weak V/J assignments (E-value above 1e-6), missing CDR3, stop codons, out-of-frame junctions, or ambiguous translated residues. V3J clonotypes were defined as sequences sharing an identical inferred V gene, J gene, and CDR3 amino acid sequence. Percentage overlap between repertoires was computed as shared unique clonotypes divided by the size of the smaller repertoire. RTK rarefaction, the Chao1 estimator, and Recon v2.1 estimates of unobserved clonotypes were used to assess repertoire richness. Generation probabilities were computed with OLGA for all TCRbeta clonotypes obtained by the gDNA method from several donors. What TCRdb holds here is the immuneACCESS table cut down to in-frame rearrangements. Part of the clones is not present; checked against another copy, under half of the missing clones reflect an unresolved V gene, and the others are unexplained. D and trimming come from the DNA, and the V and J calls and clone size come from that table. In this sample the table shows about a million clones, 75% of which occur a single time. About 1.5% of the sample comes from the top ten.

CDR3 length: 13 amino acids, cysteine to phenylalanine. The read is trimmed to its CDR3 DNA, 39 bases read in frame from base 1. CDR1 and CDR2 were assigned from the germline V gene as SGHDN and FVKESK. The V and J ends are trimmed by 4 bases and 1 base, leaving 8 bases between them. Worth noting for this clone: Its specific antigen is unknown. The sample holds no much larger clone one base away, and base qualities are not on file.

Study-wide conclusions, independent of this receptor: Higher generation probabilities were observed for clonotypes shared by all four sorted-subset donors than for non-shared clonotypes. Based on pairwise subsampling, the degree of clonotype sharing among donors was expected to be affected by sequencing depth. Even with the large sequencing depth, rarefaction of the sorted-subset datasets indicated that sequencing was incomplete. When a handful of donors were compared, the shared fraction of clonotypes was 5% to 6.5% for naive CD4, around 4% for naive CD8, 2.3% for memory CD4, and 0.4% for memory CD8. Larger estimated clonotype richness was generally found for naive subsets than for memory subsets. The genetic and exposure-history diversity represented was limited by the small number of donors. Only blood was sampled, and tissue TCR repertoires likely differ from those in blood.

Donors were healthy HIV-negative adults with no recently reported acute infections or vaccinations. All donors were Caucasian adults living in Nashville, Tennessee, USA. CD4+ T cells were enriched by magnetic negative selection; naive cells were then positively selected on CD45RA, and the negative fraction formed the memory subset. After blood collection by leukapheresis, PBMCs were isolated using Ficoll-Histopaque density gradient centrifugation and then cryopreserved in the vapor phase of liquid nitrogen. Analytical flow cytometry was used to check the purity and quantity of each magnetically sorted T cell population. Genomic DNA was isolated from every sorted fraction and measured by UV absorbance on a Nanodrop 2000c.

This chain joins TRBV14 to TRBJ2-7; no D gene call is confident. The clonotype was recovered from a man in his late teens or twenties in good health. Sample: memory CD4+ T cells sorted from blood. The cell subset or site label corresponds to: CD45RA-negative fraction. The DNA reads as follows: TGTGCCAGCAGCCCGGGTCGATCCTACGAGCAGTACTTC. Its amino acids are CASSPGRSYEQYF.